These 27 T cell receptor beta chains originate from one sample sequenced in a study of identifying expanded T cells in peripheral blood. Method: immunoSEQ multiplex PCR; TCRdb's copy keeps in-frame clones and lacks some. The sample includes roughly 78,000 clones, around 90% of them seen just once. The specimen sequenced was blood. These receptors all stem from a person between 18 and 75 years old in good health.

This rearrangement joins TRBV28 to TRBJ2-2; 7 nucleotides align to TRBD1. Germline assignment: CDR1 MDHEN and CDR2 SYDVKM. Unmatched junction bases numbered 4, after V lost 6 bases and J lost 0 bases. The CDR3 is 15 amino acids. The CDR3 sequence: CASRLTGTNTGELFF. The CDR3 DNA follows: TGTGCCAGCAGGCTGACAGGGACGAACACCGGGGAGCTGTTTTTT.

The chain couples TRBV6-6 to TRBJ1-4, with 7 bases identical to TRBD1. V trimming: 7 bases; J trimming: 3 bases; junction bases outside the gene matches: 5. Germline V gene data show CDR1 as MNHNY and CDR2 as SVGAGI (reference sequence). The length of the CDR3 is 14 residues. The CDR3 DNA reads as TGTGCCAGCAACACCAGGGGGGCTAATGAAAAACTGTTTTTT. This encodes CASNTRGANEKLFF.

CDR3: CASSYGYGYTF. CDR3 in DNA: TGTGCCAGTAGTTACGGCTATGGCTACACCTTC. The rearrangement joins TRBV19 to TRBJ1-2; D gene ambiguous. The CDR3 sequence is 11 residues long. Germline CDR1 is LNHDA and CDR2 is SQIVND (reference sequence). Trimming removed 5 bases from V and 4 bases from J, with 5 bases in between. The whole variable domain, filled in from reference TRBV19 and TRBJ1-2, reads DGGITQSPKYLFRKEGQNVTLSCEQNLNHDAMYWYRQDPGQGLRLIYYSQIVNDFQKGDIAEGYSVSREKKESFPLTVTSAQKNPTAFYLCASSYGYGYTFGSGTRLTVV.

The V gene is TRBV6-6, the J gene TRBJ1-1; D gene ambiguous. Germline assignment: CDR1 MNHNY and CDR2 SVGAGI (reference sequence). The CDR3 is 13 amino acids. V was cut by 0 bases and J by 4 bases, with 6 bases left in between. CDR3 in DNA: TGTGCCAGCAGTTACTCGGGTACCACTGAAGCTTTCTTT. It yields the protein CASSYSGTTEAFF.

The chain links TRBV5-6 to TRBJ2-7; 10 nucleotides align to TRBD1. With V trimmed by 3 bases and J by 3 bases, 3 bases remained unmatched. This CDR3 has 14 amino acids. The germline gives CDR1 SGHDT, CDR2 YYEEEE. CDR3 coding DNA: TGTGCCAGCAGCTCGGGACAGGGGATCTACGAGCAGTACTTC. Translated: CASSSGQGIYEQYF.

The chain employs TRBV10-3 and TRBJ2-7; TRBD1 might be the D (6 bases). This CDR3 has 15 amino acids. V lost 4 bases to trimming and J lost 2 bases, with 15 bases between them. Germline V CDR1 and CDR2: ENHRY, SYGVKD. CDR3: CAISGTETGTYEQYF. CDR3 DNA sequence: TGTGCCATCAGTGGGACAGAGACAGGTACCTACGAGCAGTACTTC.

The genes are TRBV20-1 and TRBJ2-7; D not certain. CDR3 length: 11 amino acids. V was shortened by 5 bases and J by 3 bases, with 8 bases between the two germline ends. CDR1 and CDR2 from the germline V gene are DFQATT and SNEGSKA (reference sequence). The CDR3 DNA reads TGCAGTGCTCAAGTAAGCTACGAGCAGTACTTC. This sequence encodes CSAQVSYEQYF.

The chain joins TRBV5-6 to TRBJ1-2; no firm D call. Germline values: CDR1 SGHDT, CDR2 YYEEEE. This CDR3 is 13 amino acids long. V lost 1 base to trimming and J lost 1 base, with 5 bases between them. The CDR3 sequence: CASSLMGNYGYTF. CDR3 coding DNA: TGTGCCAGCAGCTTGATGGGTAACTATGGCTACACCTTC.

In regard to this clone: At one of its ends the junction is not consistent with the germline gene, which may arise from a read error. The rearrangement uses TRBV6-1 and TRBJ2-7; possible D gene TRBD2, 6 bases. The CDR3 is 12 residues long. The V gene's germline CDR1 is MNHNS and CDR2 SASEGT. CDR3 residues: CASSFDSGSTGF. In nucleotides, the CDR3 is TGTGCCAGCAGTTTCGATAGCGGTTCCACGGGCTTC.

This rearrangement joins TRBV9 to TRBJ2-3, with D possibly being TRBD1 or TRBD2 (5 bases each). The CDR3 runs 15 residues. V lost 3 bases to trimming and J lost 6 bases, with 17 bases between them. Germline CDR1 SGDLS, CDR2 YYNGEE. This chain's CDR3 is CASSAYGQGEDTQYF. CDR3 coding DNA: TGTGCCAGCAGCGCCTACGGACAAGGGGAGGATACGCAGTATTTT.

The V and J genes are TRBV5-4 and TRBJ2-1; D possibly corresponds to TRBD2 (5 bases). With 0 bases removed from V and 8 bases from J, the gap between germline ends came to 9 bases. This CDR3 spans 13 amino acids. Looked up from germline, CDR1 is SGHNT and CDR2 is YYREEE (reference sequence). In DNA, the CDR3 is TGTGCCAGCAGCTTGGCGGGGATGGATGAGCAGTTCTTC. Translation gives CASSLAGMDEQFF.

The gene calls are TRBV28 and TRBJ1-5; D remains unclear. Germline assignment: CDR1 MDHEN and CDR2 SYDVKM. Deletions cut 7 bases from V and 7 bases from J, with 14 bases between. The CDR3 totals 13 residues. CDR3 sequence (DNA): TGTGCCAGCAATCGAAGCCCTCCACAGCCCCAGCATTTT. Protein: CASNRSPPQPQHF.

CDR3 protein: CASSLDRQGFTEAFF. The CDR3 nucleotides are TGCGCCAGCAGCTTGGACCGTCAGGGGTTCACTGAAGCTTTCTTT. This chain links TRBV5-1 with TRBJ1-1; tentative D call: TRBD1 (6 bases). Germline CDR1 is SGHRS and CDR2 is YFSETQ. This CDR3 comprises 15 residues. V was trimmed by 0 bases and J by 4 bases, leaving 13 bases between them.

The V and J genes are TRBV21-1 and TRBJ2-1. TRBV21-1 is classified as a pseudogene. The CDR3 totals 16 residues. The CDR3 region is CASSGGARSRSNEQFF. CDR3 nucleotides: TGTGCCAGCAGCGGGGGTGCCCGGAGTAGAAGCAATGAGCAGTTCTTC.

The CDR3 sequence is CASSANTGDPLSGYTF. The CDR3 coding sequence is TGTGCCAGCAGCGCCAACACAGGAGATCCTTTAAGTGGCTACACCTTC. The chain employs TRBV9 and TRBJ1-2; D is perhaps TRBD1 (5 bases). CDR3 length: 16 amino acids. The germline gives CDR1 SGDLS, CDR2 YYNGEE. The V and J ends lost 3 bases and 7 bases respectively, with 22 bases between them.

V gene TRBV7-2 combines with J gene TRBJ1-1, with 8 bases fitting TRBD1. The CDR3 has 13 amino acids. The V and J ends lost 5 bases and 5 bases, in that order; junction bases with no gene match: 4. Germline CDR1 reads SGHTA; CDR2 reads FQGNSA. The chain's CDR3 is CASSPGGWTEAFF. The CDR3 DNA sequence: TGTGCCAGCAGCCCAGGGGGCTGGACTGAAGCTTTCTTT. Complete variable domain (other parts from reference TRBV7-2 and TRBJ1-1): GAGVSQSPSNKVTEKGKDVELRCDPISGHTALYWYRQSLGQGLEFLIYFQGNSAPDKSGLPSDRFSAERTGGSVSTLTIQRTQQEDSAVYLCASSPGGWTEAFFGQGTRLTVV.

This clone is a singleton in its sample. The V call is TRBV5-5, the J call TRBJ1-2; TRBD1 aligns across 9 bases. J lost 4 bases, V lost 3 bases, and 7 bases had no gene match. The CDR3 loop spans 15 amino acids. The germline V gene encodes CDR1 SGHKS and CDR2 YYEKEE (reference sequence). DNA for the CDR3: TGTGCCAGCAGCTCCCCGACAGGGGGTCCCTATGGCTACACCTTC. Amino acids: CASSSPTGGPYGYTF.

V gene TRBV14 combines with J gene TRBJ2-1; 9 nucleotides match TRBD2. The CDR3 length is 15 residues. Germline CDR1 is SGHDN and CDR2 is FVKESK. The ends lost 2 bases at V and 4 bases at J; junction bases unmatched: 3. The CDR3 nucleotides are TGTGCCAGCAGCCAAAGACTAGCGGAGTACAATGAGCAGTTCTTC. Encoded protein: CASSQRLAEYNEQFF. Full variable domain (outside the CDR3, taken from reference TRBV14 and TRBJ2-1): EAGVTQFPSHSVIEKGQTVTLRCDPISGHDNLYWYRRVMGKEIKFLLHFVKESKQDESGMPNNRFLAERTGGTYSTLKVQPAELEDSGVYFCASSQRLAEYNEQFFGPGTRLTVL.

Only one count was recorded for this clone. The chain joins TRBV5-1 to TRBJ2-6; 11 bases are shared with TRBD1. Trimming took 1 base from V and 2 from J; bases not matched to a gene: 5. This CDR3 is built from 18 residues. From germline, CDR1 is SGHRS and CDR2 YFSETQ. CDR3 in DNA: TGCGCCAGCAGCTTGTCTTGGACAGGGGGCGCTGGGGCCAACGTCCTGACTTTC. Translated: CASSLSWTGGAGANVLTF.

The CDR3 loop reads CASSKGYRQGGTEAFF. CDR3 nucleotides: TGTGCCAGCAGCAAAGGATATCGACAGGGTGGGACTGAAGCTTTCTTT. V usage is TRBV5-5 and J usage is TRBJ1-1; 7 nucleotides align to TRBD1. This CDR3 contains 16 residues. V trimming: 4 bases; J trimming: 5 bases; junction bases outside the gene matches: 14. From germline, CDR1 is SGHKS and CDR2 YYEKEE (reference sequence).

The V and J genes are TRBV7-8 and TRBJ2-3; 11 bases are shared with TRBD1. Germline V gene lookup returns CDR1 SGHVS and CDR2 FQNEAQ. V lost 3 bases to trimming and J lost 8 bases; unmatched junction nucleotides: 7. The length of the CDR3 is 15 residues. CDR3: CASSFRDRGSVTQYF. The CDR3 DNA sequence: TGTGCCAGCAGCTTCCGGGACAGGGGGTCCGTTACGCAGTATTTT.

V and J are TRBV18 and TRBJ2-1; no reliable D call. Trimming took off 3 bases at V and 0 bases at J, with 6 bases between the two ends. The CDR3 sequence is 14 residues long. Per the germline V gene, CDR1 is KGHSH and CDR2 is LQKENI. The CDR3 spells CASSPSSSYNEQFF. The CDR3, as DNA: TGTGCCAGCTCACCCTCGAGCTCCTACAATGAGCAGTTCTTC.

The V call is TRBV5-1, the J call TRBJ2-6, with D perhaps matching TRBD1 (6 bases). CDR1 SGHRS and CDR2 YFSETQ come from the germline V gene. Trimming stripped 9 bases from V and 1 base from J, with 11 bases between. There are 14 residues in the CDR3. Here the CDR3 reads CATATGSGANVLTF. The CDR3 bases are TGCGCCACCGCCACAGGGTCTGGGGCCAACGTCCTGACTTTC.

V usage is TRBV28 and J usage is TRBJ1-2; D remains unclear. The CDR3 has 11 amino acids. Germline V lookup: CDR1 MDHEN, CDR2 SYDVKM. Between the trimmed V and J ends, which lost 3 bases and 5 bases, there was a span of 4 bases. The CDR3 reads CASSFAYGYTF. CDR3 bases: TGTGCCAGCAGTTTTGCATATGGCTACACCTTC.

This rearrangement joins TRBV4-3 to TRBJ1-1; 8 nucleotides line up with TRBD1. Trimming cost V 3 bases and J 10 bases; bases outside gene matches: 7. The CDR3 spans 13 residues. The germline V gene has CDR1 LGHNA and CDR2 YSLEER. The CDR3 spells CASSHTGTGGAFF. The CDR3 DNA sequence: TGCGCCAGCAGCCATACCGGGACAGGAGGAGCTTTCTTT.

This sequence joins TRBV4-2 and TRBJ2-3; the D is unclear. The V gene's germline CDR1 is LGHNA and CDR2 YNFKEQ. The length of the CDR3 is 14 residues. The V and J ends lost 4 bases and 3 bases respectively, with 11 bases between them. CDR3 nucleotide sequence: TGTGCCAGCAGCCCCTCTGTGGGTACAGATACGCAGTATTTT. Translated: CASSPSVGTDTQYF.

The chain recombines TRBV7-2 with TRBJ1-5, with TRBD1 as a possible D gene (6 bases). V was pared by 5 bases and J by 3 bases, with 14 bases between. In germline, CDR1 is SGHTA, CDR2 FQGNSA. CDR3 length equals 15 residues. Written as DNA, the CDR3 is TGTGCCAGCAGCCCCCACGGGGGGGCCAATCAGCCCCAGCATTTT. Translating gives CASSPHGGANQPQHF.